A single sample is the source of the 11 T cell receptor beta chains below, sequenced in a study of cytomegalovirus exposure and HLA in healthy donors. PCR amplification relied on 60 Vbeta primers (plus 13 Jbeta primers). The data were produced by immunoSEQ multiplex PCR, yet TCRdb's version contains in-frame clones alone and is incomplete. The sample records over 150,000 clones, 80% being singletons. The sequencing input was PBMCs. Receptors were obtained from a woman aged 45-65 years in good health and CMV-seropositive.

This clone was detected only a few times. V gene TRBV4-3 combines with J gene TRBJ2-7, with a possible D match to TRBD2 (6 bases). V was shortened by 1 base and J by 1 base, with 11 bases between the two germline ends. Germline V lookup: CDR1 LGHNA, CDR2 YSLEER. CDR3 length: 15 amino acids. CDR3 protein: CASSQGRGLSYEQYF. CDR3 coding DNA: TGCGCCAGCAGCCAAGGGAGGGGTTTATCCTACGAGCAGTACTTC.

This chain uses TRBV19 with TRBJ1-2, with TRBD1 matching 8 bases. CDR3 size: 14 residues. The junction had 0 bases not matched to a gene; V was cut back by 3 bases and J by 0 bases. From germline, CDR1 is LNHDA and CDR2 SQIVND (reference sequence). CDR3 bases: TGTGCCAGTAGTATGGACAGGGCTAACTATGGCTACACCTTC. This gives the protein CASSMDRANYGYTF.

V is TRBV9 and J is TRBJ2-7; a weak D match, TRBD2 (5 bases). Between the trimmed V and J ends, which lost 4 bases and 1 base, there was a span of 9 bases. The CDR3 is made up of 13 amino acids. The germline gives CDR1 SGDLS, CDR2 YYNGEE. The CDR3 protein is CASSKRPSYEQYF. The CDR3 DNA reads TGTGCCAGCAGCAAGCGGCCTTCCTACGAGCAGTACTTC.

The CDR3 sequence: CATTPDSPENYGYTF. The CDR3, as DNA: TGTGCCACAACCCCGGACAGCCCAGAGAACTATGGCTACACCTTC. The rearrangement links TRBV10-3 to TRBJ1-2, with a weak D call TRBD1 (6 bases). The CDR3 has 15 residues. From germline, CDR1 is ENHRY and CDR2 SYGVKD. The V end was cut by 10 bases, the J end by 2 bases, with 20 bases between.

The CDR3 coding sequence is TGTGCCAGCAGCTTACGAGGAAAGTACAATCAGCCCCAGCATTTT. Amino acid sequence: CASSLRGKYNQPQHF. The V call is TRBV11-2, the J call TRBJ1-5; D gene ambiguous. V lost 2 bases, J lost 3 bases, and 11 bases lay in between. The CDR3 sequence is 15 residues long. CDR1 SGHAT and CDR2 FQNNGV come from the germline V gene.

This clone has just a few counts. This sequence joins TRBV27 and TRBJ1-2; D gene ambiguous. Trimming left V 3 bases short and J 2 bases short, with 7 bases between. The CDR3 consists of 13 residues. Germline CDR1 MNHEY, CDR2 SMNVEV (reference sequence). In DNA form, the CDR3 reads TGTGCCAGCAGTTTTTCAGGAAACTATGGCTACACCTTC. Translation gives CASSFSGNYGYTF.

This clone was recorded a few times. The same CDR3 also results from other DNA sequences found in this sample. The CDR3 DNA reads TGCGCCAGCAGCTCGGGACTAGCGGGGGGCACAGATACGCAGTATTTT. As protein: CASSSGLAGGTDTQYF. The chain carries TRBV5-1 and TRBJ2-3, with TRBD2 identical over 14 bases. Germline V lookup: CDR1 SGHRS, CDR2 YFSETQ. There are 16 residues in the CDR3. V shed 3 bases, J shed 1 base, and the junction held 1 base outside the gene matches.

The genes are TRBV6-4 and TRBJ1-2, with 8 bases lining up with TRBD1. The CDR3 extends over 14 amino acids. Germline lookup yields CDR1 MRHNA and CDR2 SNTAGT. The J segment lost 8 bases and the V segment lost 4 bases, leaving 9 bases of the junction unmatched. Here the CDR3 reads CASSVGTGLRGYTF. CDR3 DNA: TGTGCCAGCAGTGTCGGGACAGGACTTCGAGGCTACACCTTC.

The chain couples TRBV9 to TRBJ1-5, with 8 bases lining up with TRBD1. The ends lost 3 bases at V and 4 bases at J; junction bases unmatched: 6. The CDR3 runs to 15 residues. The germline V gene encodes CDR1 SGDLS and CDR2 YYNGEE. The CDR3 DNA reads as TGTGCCAGCAGCGGCGGGGGACAGGTTAATCAGCCCCAGCATTTT. Translation: CASSGGGQVNQPQHF.

In this sample, this clone turned up a few times. V is TRBV6-4 and J is TRBJ2-2; D is unclear. Trimming took off 0 bases at V and 3 bases at J, with 11 bases between the two ends. The CDR3 length is 16 residues. The germline CDR1 and CDR2 sequences are MRHNA and SNTAGT. The CDR3, as DNA: TGTGCCAGCAGTGACTCTAGGAGCCCCGACACCGGGGAGCTGTTTTTT. Translated: CASSDSRSPDTGELFF.

This clone occurred a few times. The chain recombines TRBV4-2 with TRBJ1-4, with D tentatively TRBD1 (6 bases). Germline V gene data show CDR1 as LGHNA and CDR2 as YNFKEQ. V was shortened by 7 bases and J by 7 bases, with 10 bases between the two germline ends. The CDR3 runs 12 residues. In DNA, the CDR3 is TGTGCCAGCAACCAGGGGAGTGAAAAACTGTTTTTT. Its translation is CASNQGSEKLFF.